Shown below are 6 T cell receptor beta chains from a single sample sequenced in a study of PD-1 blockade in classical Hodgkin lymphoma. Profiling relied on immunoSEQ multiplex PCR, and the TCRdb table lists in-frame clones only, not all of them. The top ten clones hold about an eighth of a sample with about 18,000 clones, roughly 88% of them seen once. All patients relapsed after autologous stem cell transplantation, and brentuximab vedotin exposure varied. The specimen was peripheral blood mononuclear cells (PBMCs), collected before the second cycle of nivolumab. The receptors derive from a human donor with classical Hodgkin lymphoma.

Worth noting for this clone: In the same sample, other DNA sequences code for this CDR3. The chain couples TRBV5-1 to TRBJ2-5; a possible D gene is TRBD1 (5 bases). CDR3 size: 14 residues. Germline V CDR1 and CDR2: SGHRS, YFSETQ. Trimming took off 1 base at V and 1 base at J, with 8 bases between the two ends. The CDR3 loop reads CASSLQGTQETQYF. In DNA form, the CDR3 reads TGCGCCAGCAGCTTGCAGGGAACCCAAGAGACCCAGTACTTC.

The CDR3 spells CASSLSQTFDSTDQPQHF. For the CDR3, the DNA is TGTGCCAGCAGTTTATCTCAAACTTTCGACAGCACAGATCAGCCCCAGCATTTT. The chain carries TRBV27 and TRBJ1-5; perhaps TRBD1 as D (5 bases). CDR3 length: 18 amino acids. Germline CDR1 reads MNHEY; CDR2 reads SMNVEV (reference sequence). V was trimmed by 0 bases and J by 5 bases, leaving 20 bases between them.

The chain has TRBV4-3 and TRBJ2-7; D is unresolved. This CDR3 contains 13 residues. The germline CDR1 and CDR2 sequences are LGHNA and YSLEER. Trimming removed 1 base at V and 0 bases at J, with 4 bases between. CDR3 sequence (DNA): TGCGCCAGCAGCCAAGGCCGCTCCTACGAGCAGTACTTC. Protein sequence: CASSQGRSYEQYF.

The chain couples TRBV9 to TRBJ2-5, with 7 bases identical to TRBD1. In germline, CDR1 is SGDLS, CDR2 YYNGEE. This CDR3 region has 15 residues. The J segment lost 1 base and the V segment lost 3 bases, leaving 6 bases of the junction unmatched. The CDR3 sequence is CASSGGGLLQETQYF. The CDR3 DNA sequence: TGTGCCAGCAGCGGAGGGGGCCTTCTCCAAGAGACCCAGTACTTC.

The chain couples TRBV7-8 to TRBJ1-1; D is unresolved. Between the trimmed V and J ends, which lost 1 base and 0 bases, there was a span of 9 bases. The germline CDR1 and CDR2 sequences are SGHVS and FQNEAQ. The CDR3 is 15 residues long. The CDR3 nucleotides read TGTGCCAGCAGCTTAGGGGGAATAATGAACACTGAAGCTTTCTTT. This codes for CASSLGGIMNTEAFF.

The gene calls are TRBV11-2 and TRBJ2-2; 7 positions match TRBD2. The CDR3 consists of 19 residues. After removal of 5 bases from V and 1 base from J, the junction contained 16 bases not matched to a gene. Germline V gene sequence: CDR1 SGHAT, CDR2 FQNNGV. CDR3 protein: CASSLHGRGLPRNTGELFF. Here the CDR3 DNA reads TGTGCCAGCAGCCTCCACGGTAGGGGACTACCGAGGAACACCGGGGAGCTGTTTTTT.